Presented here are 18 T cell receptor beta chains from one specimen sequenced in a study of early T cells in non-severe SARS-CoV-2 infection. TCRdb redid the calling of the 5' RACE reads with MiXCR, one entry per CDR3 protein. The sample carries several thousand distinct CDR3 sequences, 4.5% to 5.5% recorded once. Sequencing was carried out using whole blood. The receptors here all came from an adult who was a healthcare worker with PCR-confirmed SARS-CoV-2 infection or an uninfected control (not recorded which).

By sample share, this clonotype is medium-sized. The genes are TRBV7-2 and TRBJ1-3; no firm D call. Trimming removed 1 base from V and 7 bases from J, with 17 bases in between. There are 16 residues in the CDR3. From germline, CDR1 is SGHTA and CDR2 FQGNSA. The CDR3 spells CASSLGRAGSGNTIYF. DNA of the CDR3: TGTGCCAGCAGCTTAGGGAGGGCAGGATCAGGCAACACCATATATTTT. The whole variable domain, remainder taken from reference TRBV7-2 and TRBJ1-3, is GAGVSQSPSNKVTEKGKDVELRCDPISGHTALYWYRQSLGQGLEFLIYFQGNSAPDKSGLPSDRFSAERTGGSVSTLTIQRTQQEDSAVYLCASSLGRAGSGNTIYFGEGSWLTVV.

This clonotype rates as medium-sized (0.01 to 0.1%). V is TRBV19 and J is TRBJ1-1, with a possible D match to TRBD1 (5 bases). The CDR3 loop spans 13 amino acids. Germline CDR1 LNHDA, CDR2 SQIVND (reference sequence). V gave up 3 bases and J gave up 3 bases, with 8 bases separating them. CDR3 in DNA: TGTGCCAGTAGTATTGGGGGGGACACTGAAGCTTTCTTT. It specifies CASSIGGDTEAFF.

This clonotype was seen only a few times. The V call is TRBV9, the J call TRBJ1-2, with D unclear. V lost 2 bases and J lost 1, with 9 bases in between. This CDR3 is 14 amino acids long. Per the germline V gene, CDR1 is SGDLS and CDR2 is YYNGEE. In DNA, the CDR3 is TGTGCCAGCAGCGTTTGGGGTTTTAACTATGGCTACACCTTC. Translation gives CASSVWGFNYGYTF.

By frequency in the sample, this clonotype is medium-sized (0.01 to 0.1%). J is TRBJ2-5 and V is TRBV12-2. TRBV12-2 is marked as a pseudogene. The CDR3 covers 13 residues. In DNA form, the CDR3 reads TGTGCAAGTCGCCTTAGAGGAAAAGAGACCCAGTACTTC. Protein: CASRLRGKETQYF.

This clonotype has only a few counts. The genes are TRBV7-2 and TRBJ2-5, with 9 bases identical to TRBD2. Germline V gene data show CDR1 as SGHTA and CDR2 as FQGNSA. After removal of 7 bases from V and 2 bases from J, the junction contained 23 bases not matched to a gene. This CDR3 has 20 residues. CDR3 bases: TGTGCCAGCAAGACAAGGGCTAGCGGGGTGGGCACTGCGGGGCAAGAGACCCAGTACTTC. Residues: CASKTRASGVGTAGQETQYF.

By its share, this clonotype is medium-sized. The CDR3 region has the DNA TGCAGTGCGCCTGCCGGGACCGGTTACACAGATACGCAGTATTTT. Protein sequence: CSAPAGTGYTDTQYF. The J gene is TRBJ2-3, the V gene TRBV20-1, with D perhaps matching TRBD1 or TRBD2 (5 bases each). This CDR3 is 15 amino acids long. Germline CDR1 is DFQATT and CDR2 is SNEGSKA (reference sequence). Trimming took 6 bases from V and 2 from J, leaving 18 bases between them.

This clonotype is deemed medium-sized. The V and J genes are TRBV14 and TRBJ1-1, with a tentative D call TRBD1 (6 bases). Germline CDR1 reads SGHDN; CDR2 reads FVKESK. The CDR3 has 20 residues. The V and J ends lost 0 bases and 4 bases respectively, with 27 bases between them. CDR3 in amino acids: CASSQDLLGRGFLRSTEAFF. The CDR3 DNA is TGTGCCAGCAGCCAAGATCTATTGGGCAGGGGCTTCCTTCGGAGCACTGAAGCTTTCTTT.

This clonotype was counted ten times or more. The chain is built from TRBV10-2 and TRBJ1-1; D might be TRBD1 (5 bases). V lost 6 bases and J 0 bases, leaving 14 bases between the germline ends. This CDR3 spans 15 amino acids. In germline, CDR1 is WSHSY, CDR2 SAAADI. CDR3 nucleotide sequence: TGCGCCAGCAGCGAGCCGCCAGGGCTGAACACTGAAGCTTTCTTT. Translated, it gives CASSEPPGLNTEAFF.

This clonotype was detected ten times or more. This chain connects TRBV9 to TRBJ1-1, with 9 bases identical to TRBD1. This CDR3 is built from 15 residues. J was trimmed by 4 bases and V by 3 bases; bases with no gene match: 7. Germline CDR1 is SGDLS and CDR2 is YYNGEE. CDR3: CASSEDRGSVTEAFF. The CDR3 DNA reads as TGTGCCAGCAGCGAAGACAGGGGGTCGGTCACTGAAGCTTTCTTT.

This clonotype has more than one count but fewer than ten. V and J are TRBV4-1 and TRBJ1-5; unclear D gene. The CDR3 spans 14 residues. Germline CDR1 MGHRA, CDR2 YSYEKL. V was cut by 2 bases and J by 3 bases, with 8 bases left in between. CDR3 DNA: TGCGCCAGCAGCCAACCAGAAAACAATCAGCCCCAGCATTTT. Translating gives CASSQPENNQPQHF.

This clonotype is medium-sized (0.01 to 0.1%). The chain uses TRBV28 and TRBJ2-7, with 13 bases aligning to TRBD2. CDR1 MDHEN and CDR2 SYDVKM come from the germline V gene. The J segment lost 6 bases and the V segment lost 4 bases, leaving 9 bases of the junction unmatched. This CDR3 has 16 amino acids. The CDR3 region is CASSSYQGLAGPEQYF. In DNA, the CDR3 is TGTGCCAGCAGTTCGTACCAGGGACTAGCGGGACCCGAGCAGTACTTC.

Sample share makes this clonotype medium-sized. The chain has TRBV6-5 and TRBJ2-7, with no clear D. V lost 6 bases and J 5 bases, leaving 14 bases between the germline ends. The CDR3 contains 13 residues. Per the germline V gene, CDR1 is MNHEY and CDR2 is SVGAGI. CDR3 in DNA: TGTGCCAGCAGACCCCTATCCGGCCACGAGCAGTACGTC. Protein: CASRPLSGHEQYV.

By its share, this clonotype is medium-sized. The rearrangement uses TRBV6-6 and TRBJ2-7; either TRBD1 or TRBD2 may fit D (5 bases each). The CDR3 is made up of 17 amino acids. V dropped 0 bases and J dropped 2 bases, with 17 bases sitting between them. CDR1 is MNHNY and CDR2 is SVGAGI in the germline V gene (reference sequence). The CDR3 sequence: CASSYSRGVASTYEQYF. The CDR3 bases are TGTGCCAGCAGTTACTCGAGAGGGGTAGCTTCGACCTACGAGCAGTACTTC.

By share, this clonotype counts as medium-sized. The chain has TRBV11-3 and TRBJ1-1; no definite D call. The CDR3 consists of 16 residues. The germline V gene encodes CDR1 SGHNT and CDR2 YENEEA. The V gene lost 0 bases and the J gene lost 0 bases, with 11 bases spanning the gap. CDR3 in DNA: TGTGCCAGCAGCTTAGAAAGAACACTGATGAACACTGAAGCTTTCTTT. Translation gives CASSLERTLMNTEAFF. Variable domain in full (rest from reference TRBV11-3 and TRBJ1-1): EAGVVQSPRYKIIEKKQPVAFWCNPISGHNTLYWYLQNLGQGPELLIRYENEEAVDDSQLPKDRFSAERLKGVDSTLKIQPAELGDSAVYLCASSLERTLMNTEAFFGQGTRLTVV.

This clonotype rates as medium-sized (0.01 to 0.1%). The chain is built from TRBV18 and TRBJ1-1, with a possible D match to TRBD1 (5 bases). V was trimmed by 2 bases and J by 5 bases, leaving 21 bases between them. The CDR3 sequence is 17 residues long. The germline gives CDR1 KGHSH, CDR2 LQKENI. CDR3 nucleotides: TGTGCCAGCTCACCAGGGGGAGTGGGGGAAAGAACGACTGAAGCTTTCTTT. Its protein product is CASSPGGVGERTTEAFF.

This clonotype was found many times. The CDR3 protein is CATNSGRGEDTGELFF. In nucleotides, the CDR3 is TGTGCCACCAATAGCGGGAGAGGAGAGGACACCGGGGAGCTGTTTTTT. J is TRBJ2-2 and V is TRBV24-1, with 9 positions matching TRBD2. This CDR3 region has 16 residues. V was pared by 8 bases and J by 3 bases, with 9 bases of the junction left unmatched. Germline loops: CDR1 KGHDR, CDR2 SFDVKD.

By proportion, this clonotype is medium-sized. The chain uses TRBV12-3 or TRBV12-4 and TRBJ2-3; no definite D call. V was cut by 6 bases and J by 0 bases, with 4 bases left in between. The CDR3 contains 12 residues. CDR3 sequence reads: CASRLSTDTQYF. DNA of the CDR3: TGTGCCAGCAGGCTGAGCACAGATACGCAGTATTTT.

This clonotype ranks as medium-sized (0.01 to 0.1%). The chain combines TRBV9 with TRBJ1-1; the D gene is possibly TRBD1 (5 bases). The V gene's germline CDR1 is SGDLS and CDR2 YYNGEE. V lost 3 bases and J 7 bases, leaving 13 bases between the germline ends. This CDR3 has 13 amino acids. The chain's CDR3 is CASSGLGTVEAFF. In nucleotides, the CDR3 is TGTGCCAGCAGCGGACTTGGGACGGTTGAAGCTTTCTTT. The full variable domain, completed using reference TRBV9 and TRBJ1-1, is DSGVTQTPKHLITATGQRVTLRCSPRSGDLSVYWYQQSLDQGLQFLIQYYNGEERAKGNILERFSAQQFPDLHSELNLSSLELGDSALYFCASSGLGTVEAFFGQGTRLTVV.